A selection of T cell receptor beta chains follows, all from one sample in a study of blood T cell repertoires in COVID-19. Clones were sequenced by immunoSEQ multiplex PCR, and TCRdb holds only the in-frame ones, with some missing. This table holds roughly 30,000 clones, 90% found once. Sequencing input: peripheral blood. These receptors all stem from a man in his sixties with active COVID-19. The CDR3 runs from the conserved cysteine through the conserved F or W. Size values are once, few and many counts, or a class for expanded clones, and some rows have none.

>TRBV18|medium-sized|TRBJ1-2
CASSPLAVHGYTF
>TRBV9|-|TRBJ2-4
CASSVAAGSSLNIQYF
>TRBV7-2|-|TRBJ1-2
CASSTQTGTYGYTF
>TRBV9|-|TRBJ2-3
CASSPGTSGASTDTQYF
>TRBV10-1|-|TRBJ2-1
CASASGGRQFF
>TRBV2|-|TRBJ1-5
CASRTQGTQPQHF
>TRBV2|-|TRBJ1-6
CASSEVRNSPLHF
>TRBV19|-|TRBJ1-5
CASSIYHSSNQPQHF
>TRBV5-1|-|TRBJ1-4
CASSPAGRSNEKLFF
>TRBV28|-|TRBJ1-2
CASSGGGLSYGYTF
>TRBV7-9|-|TRBJ1-1
CASSLGGGTEAFF
>TRBV6-2/TRBV6-3|-|TRBJ2-4
CASSYPGLPGKGRAKNIQYF
>TRBV6-2/TRBV6-3|-|TRBJ1-1
CASSYYDRPPNRVNTEAFF
>TRBV3-1/TRBV3-2|once|TRBJ1-5
CASSQGQGVQPQHF
>TRBV7-8|-|TRBJ2-7
CASSISGDRSYEQYF
>TRBV9|few|TRBJ1-5
CASSVGAVQPQHF
>TRBV11-3|-|TRBJ2-1
CASSLSGQDEQFF
>TRBV18|once|TRBJ2-5
CASSRGPGETQYF
>TRBV19|-|TRBJ1-2
CASSKRQGRFNYGYTF
>TRBV5-1|once|TRBJ1-6
CASSLTGPNSPLHF
>TRBV13|-|TRBJ2-1
CASSSAGNEQFF
>TRBV20-1|-|TRBJ2-2
CSASRFSTSGSPGELFF
>TRBV5-4|-|TRBJ2-5
CASSFLAGGPQETQYF
>TRBV15|-|TRBJ1-6
CATSREGSSPLHF
>TRBV7-9|-|TRBJ2-1
CASSDHRRGLSSYNEQFF
>TRBV2|-|TRBJ2-3
CGSGGGTGTDTQYF
>TRBV5-5|-|TRBJ1-1
CASSLMGDPEAFF
>TRBV28|-|TRBJ1-6
CASHAGSGNSPLHF
>TRBV2|-|TRBJ1-2
CASSEVGASYGYTF
>TRBV5-1|-|TRBJ2-7
CASSSDLTGEQYF
>TRBV7-2|-|TRBJ2-7
CASSLGGQGVPYEQYF
>TRBV11-1|-|TRBJ2-7
CASSTTLGDEQYF
>TRBV5-6|-|TRBJ2-5
CASSRVGRGAQETQYF
>TRBV3-1/TRBV3-2|-|TRBJ2-4
CASSPRGISGIQYF
>TRBV7-6|-|TRBJ1-4
CASSLVGVQGTGKRELFF
>TRBV5-8|few|TRBJ2-4
CASSLRQGEGIQYF
>TRBV6-5|-|TRBJ2-7
CASRNTGWGVDEQYF
>TRBV5-1|-|TRBJ2-7
CASSLTGGVVHEQYF
>TRBV9|-|TRBJ1-3
CASSPQTGNGNTIYF
>TRBV4-1|-|TRBJ2-3
CASSQSGTGDTDTQYF
>TRBV5-1|-|TRBJ2-5
CASSSQIQETQYF
>TRBV3-1/TRBV3-2|-|TRBJ1-5
CASSQDLSGRGQPQHF
>TRBV27|-|TRBJ1-5
CASSLRANLPQHF
>TRBV9|once|TRBJ1-4
CASSPGWGLGEKLFF
>TRBV7-2|-|TRBJ2-1
CASSLERLDEQFF
>TRBV9|-|TRBJ2-3
CASSGERGGRSTDTQYF
>TRBV2|-|TRBJ2-1
CASTPGAYNEQFF
>TRBV24-1|-|TRBJ1-5
CATSAGTANQPQHF
>TRBV5-5|-|TRBJ2-2
CASSLAPSGRTGELFF
>TRBV5-1|-|TRBJ2-7
CASSPTGSGTLSYEQYF
>TRBV7-3|-|TRBJ1-2
CASSYSTGYDYTF
>TRBV7-7|-|TRBJ2-1
CASSLGPSLYNEQFF
>TRBV12-5|-|TRBJ1-5
CASGLGHPSNQPQHF
>TRBV4-3|-|TRBJ1-1
CASSPRKLNTEAFF
>TRBV5-1|-|TRBJ1-1
CASSLGDTEAFF
>TRBV5-6|-|TRBJ2-1
CASSQRGRGEQFF
>TRBV9|once|TRBJ1-1
CASSVGPGWVGREAFF
>TRBV9|-|TRBJ1-1
CASSPRTGGGAEEAFF
>TRBV7-6|once|TRBJ2-5
CASSYIQGARETQYF
>TRBV7-8|-|TRBJ1-3
CASSLERGRDSGNTIYF